This T cell receptor (beta chain) appears in the sequencing data of a study of vaccination and CD4 T cells after COVID-19. Worth noting for this clonotype: Its specificity is not known.

Sequencing of DNA taken from cultured CD4+ T cells relied on the Oncomine TCR Beta short-read assay. In TCRdb, the PCR reads were re-called with MiXCR into one record per CDR3 protein. The sample includes under 20,000 distinct CDR3 sequences, around two fifths of them seen just once. Germline CDR1 and CDR2: MGHRA and YSYEKL. The CDR3 is 16 residues long. The germline V and J ends were trimmed by 1 base and 4 bases, with 11 bases remaining between them. Treatment described: roughly ten-day PBMC culture with coronavirus spike peptide pools or control peptides (ViraFEST assay). The chain combines TRBV4-1 with TRBJ2-6, with TRBD1 as a possible D gene (6 bases). The sequencing here drew on CD4+ T cells from blood, cultured in vitro, taken before SARS-CoV-2 vaccination. The receptor was isolated from a human donor who had recovered from COVID-19. CDR3 residues: CASSQAMGAGANVLTF. The CDR3 DNA reads as TGCGCCAGCAGCCAAGCTATGGGGGCCGGGGCCAACGTCCTGACTTTC.